These 9 T cell receptor beta chains were all obtained from the same sample, sequenced in a study of shared clonotypes between healthy human individuals (dated by TCRdb to 2020 to 2021). The library was prepared using the immunoSEQ multiplex PCR assay. The clones in this table, taken by TCRdb from immuneACCESS, are in-frame only. Not every clone is retained; where verified, under half of the shortfall comes from an unresolved V gene, and the cause of the rest is unknown. In this sample the table shows roughly 2.1 million clones, roughly 91% of which occur a single time. The top ten clones comprise 1.5% to 2% of the sample. CD8 naive samples consisted of CD45RO-negative cells that were positively selected for CCR7, yielding a CD45RA+CCR7+ population without TemRA cells. Sequencing was done on a sample of naive CD8+ T cells from PBMCs. The meaning of the sample's cell subset or site label: CD45RA+CCR7+. All receptors derive from a man younger than 30 in good health. Some clones in this sample may be carry-over from other donors' samples.

The sample holds a few counts of this clone. The chain couples TRBV6-1 to TRBJ1-1; D ambiguous. This CDR3 comprises 13 residues. Per germline, CDR1 MNHNS and CDR2 SASEGT. Trimming took off 5 bases at V and 1 base at J, with 8 bases between the two ends. The CDR3 sequence is CASSPWGNTEAFF. The CDR3 region has the DNA TGTGCCAGCAGTCCATGGGGGAACACTGAAGCTTTCTTT.

The CDR3 loop is CASGGPGQVNYGYTF. The CDR3 DNA reads as TGTGCCAGCGGGGGTCCGGGACAGGTGAACTATGGCTACACCTTC. The rearrangement joins TRBV2 to TRBJ1-2; 8 bases fit TRBD1. CDR1 and CDR2 (germline): SNHLY, FYNNEI. This CDR3 region has 15 residues. Germline trimming cut 8 bases from V and 2 bases from J; bases unmatched to any gene: 10.

The chain carries TRBV5-1 and TRBJ2-1, with TRBD2 matching over 13 bases. V gave up 2 bases and J gave up 0 bases; unmatched junction bases: 5. This CDR3 spans 18 amino acids. Germline CDR1 reads SGHRS; CDR2 reads YFSETQ. The CDR3 is CASSLGLAGAPSYNEQFF. Here the CDR3 DNA reads TGCGCCAGCAGCTTAGGACTAGCGGGAGCCCCCTCCTACAATGAGCAGTTCTTC.

In DNA, the CDR3 is TGTGCCACTTCTAACTATGGCTACACCTTC. Its protein product is CATSNYGYTF. The rearrangement joins TRBV28 to TRBJ1-2; D gene uncertain. This CDR3 spans 10 amino acids. Germline V gene data show CDR1 as MDHEN and CDR2 as SYDVKM. V was trimmed by 10 bases and J by 0 bases, leaving 3 bases between them.

V usage is TRBV7-2 and J usage is TRBJ2-7; 7 nucleotides match TRBD1. CDR1 and CDR2 (germline): SGHTA, FQGNSA. The CDR3 is 16 amino acids. Unmatched junction bases numbered 13, after V lost 6 bases and J lost 2 bases. CDR3 region: CASRPWDSLLTYEQYF. In DNA, the CDR3 is TGTGCCAGCAGACCTTGGGACAGCCTTCTAACCTACGAGCAGTACTTC.

V usage is TRBV9 and J usage is TRBJ2-7; TRBD1 matches at 7 bases. V was clipped by 4 bases and J by 6 bases; unmatched bases: 16. CDR1 and CDR2 from the germline V gene are SGDLS and YYNGEE. This CDR3 is 16 amino acids long. In DNA, the CDR3 is TGTGCCAGCAGCACCTCTAGACAGGGAATGGCGGGCGAGCAGTACTTC. This translates into CASSTSRQGMAGEQYF.

This sequence joins TRBV19 and TRBJ2-7; D is undetermined. This CDR3 contains 13 residues. Looked up from germline, CDR1 is LNHDA and CDR2 is SQIVND (reference sequence). With 3 bases removed from V and 6 bases from J, the gap between germline ends came to 12 bases. The CDR3 region is CASSILFDAEQYF. As DNA, the CDR3 is TGTGCCAGTAGTATTCTATTCGACGCCGAGCAGTACTTC.

V gene TRBV11-2 combines with J gene TRBJ2-7; 15 bases align to TRBD2. V was clipped by 5 bases and J by 4 bases; unmatched bases: 3. The CDR3 contains 15 residues. Germline CDR1 SGHAT, CDR2 FQNNGV. The CDR3 region is CASSGLAGGLYEQYF. In DNA form, the CDR3 reads TGTGCCAGCAGCGGACTAGCGGGAGGGCTGTACGAGCAGTACTTC.

The CDR3 nucleotides are TGTGCCAGCAGCTTGTGGACGGAGACGGCGCGCGAGCAGTACTTC. This encodes CASSLWTETAREQYF. The rearrangement links TRBV5-4 to TRBJ2-7; the D is unclear. V lost 1 base and J 6 bases, leaving 17 bases between the germline ends. This CDR3 region has 15 residues. From germline, CDR1 is SGHNT and CDR2 YYREEE (reference sequence).